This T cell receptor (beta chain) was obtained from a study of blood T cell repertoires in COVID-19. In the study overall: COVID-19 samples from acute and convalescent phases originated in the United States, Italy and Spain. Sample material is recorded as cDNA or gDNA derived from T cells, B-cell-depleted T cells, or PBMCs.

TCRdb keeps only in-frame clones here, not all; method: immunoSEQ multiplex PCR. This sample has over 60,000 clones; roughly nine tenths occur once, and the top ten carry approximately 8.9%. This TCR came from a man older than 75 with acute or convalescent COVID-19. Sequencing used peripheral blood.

The CDR3 nucleotides read TGTGCCAGCAGCTCGGGGGACAGACCAGCTTTCTTT. Its translation: CASSSGDRPAFF. The gene calls are TRBV7-9 and TRBJ1-1; 7 positions agree with TRBD1. The ends lost 4 bases at V and 10 bases at J; junction bases unmatched: 6. The CDR3 has 12 amino acids. CDR1 and CDR2 from the germline V gene are SEHNR and FQNEAQ (reference sequence).